These 15 T cell receptor beta chains were all obtained from the same sample, sequenced in a study of control samples from healthy donors and cancer patients. Sequenced by immunoSEQ multiplex PCR; TCRdb stores in-frame clones only, minus some. The table shows approximately 150,000 clones, with about 90% occurring only once. Material for sequencing was blood. These receptors were obtained from a man between 18 and 35 years old in good health.

This sequence joins TRBV27 and TRBJ1-5, with 10 bases identical to TRBD1. The CDR3 extends over 15 amino acids. Germline V gene lookup returns CDR1 MNHEY and CDR2 SMNVEV (reference sequence). V shed 3 bases, J shed 6 bases, and the junction held 5 bases outside the gene matches. CDR3 protein: CASSLTGGAGQPQHF. In nucleotides, the CDR3 is TGTGCCAGCAGTTTGACAGGGGGCGCGGGTCAGCCCCAGCATTTT.

The V and J genes are TRBV28 and TRBJ2-3; 8 nucleotides match TRBD2. CDR1 and CDR2 (germline): MDHEN, SYDVKM. V was pared by 5 bases and J by 4 bases, with 14 bases of the junction left unmatched. The CDR3 runs to 17 residues. The CDR3 loop reads CASSLYRGGITPDTQYF. The CDR3 nucleotides are TGTGCCAGCAGTCTATACCGGGGGGGCATCACCCCAGATACGCAGTATTTT.

The CDR3 here is CASSLRTEQFF. The DNA of the CDR3 is TGTGCCAGCAGCTTACGTACTGAGCAGTTCTTC. The chain carries TRBV7-9 and TRBJ2-1; D is unclear. Germline CDR1 SEHNR, CDR2 FQNEAQ (reference sequence). The V and J ends lost 2 bases and 9 bases respectively, with 5 bases between them. The CDR3 extends over 11 amino acids.

The chain employs TRBV4-2 and TRBJ2-5; no definite D call. V lost 0 bases, J lost 1 base, and 6 bases lay in between. The CDR3 length is 14 residues. The germline V gene encodes CDR1 LGHNA and CDR2 YNFKEQ. The CDR3 DNA reads as TGTGCCAGCAGCCAAGAGGACGGCCAAGAGACCCAGTACTTC. Translated, it gives CASSQEDGQETQYF.

The gene calls are TRBV28 and TRBJ1-2; 7 nucleotides match TRBD1. The V and J ends lost 4 bases and 3 bases, in that order; junction bases with no gene match: 5. The germline CDR1 and CDR2 sequences are MDHEN and SYDVKM. The CDR3 contains 14 residues. In DNA form, the CDR3 reads TGTGCCAGCAGTTCGAGGGACAGCTACTATGGCTACACCTTC. Its protein product is CASSSRDSYYGYTF.

J is TRBJ2-1 and V is TRBV7-6; 10 nucleotides align to TRBD2. V was pared by 5 bases and J by 6 bases, with 22 bases of the junction left unmatched. This CDR3 spans 20 amino acids. Germline V lookup: CDR1 SGHVS, CDR2 FNYEAQ. The CDR3 sequence is CASSQIPPLERGGFGNEQFF. CDR3 in DNA: TGTGCCAGCAGCCAGATCCCCCCACTGGAGCGGGGGGGCTTTGGCAATGAGCAGTTCTTC. Supplemented by reference TRBV7-6 and TRBJ2-1, the full variable domain reads GAGVSQSPRYKVTKRGQDVALRCDPISGHVSLYWYRQALGQGPEFLTYFNYEAQQDKSGLPNDRFSAERPEGSISTLTIQRTEQRDSAMYRCASSQIPPLERGGFGNEQFFGPGTRLTVL.

The chain is built from TRBV4-3 and TRBJ2-3; 10 nucleotides agree with TRBD2. Germline CDR1 is LGHNA and CDR2 is YSLEER. V gave up 0 bases and J gave up 0 bases; unmatched junction bases: 15. This CDR3 has 21 amino acids. In nucleotides, the CDR3 is TGCGCCAGCAGCCAAGATCATCTAGCGGGGGAAATTTCTACTAGCACAGATACGCAGTATTTT. Translation: CASSQDHLAGEISTSTDTQYF.

Turning to this clone: Other DNA sequences of this sample code for an identical CDR3. The gene calls are TRBV5-1 and TRBJ2-7, with TRBD2 as a possible D gene (6 bases). Per germline, CDR1 SGHRS and CDR2 YFSETQ. The V end was cut by 0 bases, the J end by 2 bases, with 9 bases between. The CDR3 contains 14 residues. The CDR3 DNA sequence: TGCGCCAGCAGCTTGGACCCGGGGGCCTACGAGCAGTACTTC. Translating it yields CASSLDPGAYEQYF.

The chain recombines TRBV12-3 or TRBV12-4 with TRBJ1-4; the D is unclear. This CDR3 comprises 12 residues. Trimming cost V 6 bases and J 8 bases, with 10 bases left between them. DNA for the CDR3: TGTGCCAGCAGGGTCGGAGAGGAAAAACTGTTTTTT. This encodes CASRVGEEKLFF.

This sequence joins TRBV5-1 and TRBJ1-1; TRBD1 matches 10 bases. Looked up from germline, CDR1 is SGHRS and CDR2 is YFSETQ. V lost 1 base and J lost 6; bases outside the gene matches: 6. The CDR3 spans 15 residues. The DNA for the CDR3 is TGCGCCAGCAGCTTGTATTTGGGGACAGGGGCTGAAGCTTTCTTT. It specifies CASSLYLGTGAEAFF.

The rearrangement joins TRBV28 to TRBJ1-4; the match to TRBD1 covers 8 bases. The germline V gene has CDR1 MDHEN and CDR2 SYDVKM. The ends lost 2 bases at V and 4 bases at J; junction bases unmatched: 3. The CDR3 covers 15 residues. The CDR3 bases are TGTGCCAGCAGTTTACCGGGACAGGTTAATGAAAAACTGTTTTTT. Translated: CASSLPGQVNEKLFF.

The chain has TRBV30 and TRBJ2-1; D assignment may be TRBD1 or TRBD2 (6 bases each). Trimming left V 1 base short and J 0 bases short, with 19 bases between. The CDR3 spans 18 residues. Germline lookup yields CDR1 GTSNPN and CDR2 SVGIG (reference sequence). CDR3 loop: CAWSDPGSGGRSYNEQFF. DNA for the CDR3: TGTGCCTGGAGTGATCCGGGTAGTGGGGGGCGCTCCTACAATGAGCAGTTCTTC.

The rearrangement uses TRBV6-5 and TRBJ2-1; either TRBD1 or TRBD2 may supply D (6 bases each). Germline assignment: CDR1 MNHEY and CDR2 SVGAGI. The V and J ends lost 5 bases and 4 bases respectively, with 12 bases between them. This CDR3 is built from 14 residues. CDR3 DNA: TGTGCCAGCAGTCTGAGGGGGGATTACAATGAGCAGTTCTTC. It yields the protein CASSLRGDYNEQFF.

The rearrangement joins TRBV10-3 to TRBJ2-7, with D possibly matching TRBD2 (6 bases). The CDR3 runs to 15 residues. Looked up from germline, CDR1 is ENHRY and CDR2 is SYGVKD. Trimming took 2 bases from V and 1 from J, leaving 12 bases between them. CDR3 in amino acids: CAISESLATSYEQYF. The CDR3 bases are TGTGCCATCAGTGAGAGCCTAGCGACTTCCTACGAGCAGTACTTC.

The chain is built from TRBV6-2 or TRBV6-3 and TRBJ2-2; 14 positions match TRBD2. V lost 6 bases and J lost 1; bases outside the gene matches: 4. Germline assignment: CDR1 MNHEY and CDR2 SVGEGT. This CDR3 has 17 amino acids. The CDR3 DNA sequence: TGTGCCAGCAGCGGACTAGCGGGGGGAAAGAACACCGGGGAGCTGTTTTTT. This sequence encodes CASSGLAGGKNTGELFF.